The sequence of this T cell receptor beta chain was determined in a study of blood T cell repertoires in COVID-19. Repertoires were generated with immunoSEQ multiplex PCR, while TCRdb's copy carries only in-frame clones and drops some. In the table there are some 210,000 clones, 89% of which are singletons. Germline lookup yields CDR1 LNHDA and CDR2 SQIVND (reference sequence). J lost 6 bases, V lost 3 bases, and 7 bases had no gene match. This CDR3 spans 15 amino acids. The chain is built from TRBV19 and TRBJ2-2; 7 bases match TRBD2. The origin of this receptor is a man aged 60 to 69 who had recovered from COVID-19. The sequencing input was peripheral blood. As DNA, the CDR3 is TGTGCCAGTAGTATTACTAGCGCGGGGGCCGGGGAGCTGTTTTTT. The encoded protein is CASSITSAGAGELFF.